This T cell receptor beta chain was identified in a study of shared clonotypes between healthy human individuals. Using ten immunoSEQ deep assay plates, investigators sequenced unsorted PBMC DNA. The data were produced by immunoSEQ multiplex PCR, yet TCRdb's version contains in-frame clones alone and is incomplete. This table holds roughly 500,000 clones, approximately 79% found once. Participating donors were healthy, HIV-negative adults free of recent acute infections or vaccinations. The CDR3 contains 17 residues. Germline CDR1 GTSNPN, CDR2 SVGIG (reference sequence). The V end was cut by 0 bases, the J end by 5 bases, with 20 bases between.

Sequencing input: PBMCs. The chain joins TRBV30 to TRBJ2-1; D possibly corresponds to TRBD2 (6 bases). The receptor's source is a woman between 35 and 50 years old in good health. Some clones in this sample may be carry-over from other donors' samples. CDR3 sequence reads: CAWSVWGVLRADNEQFF. The CDR3 DNA follows: TGTGCCTGGAGTGTATGGGGGGTCTTGCGGGCCGACAATGAGCAGTTCTTC.